The clone carrying this T cell receptor beta chain was seen a single time. This specimen belongs to a study of blood T cell repertoires in COVID-19. Whole-study context: The United States, Italy and Spain provided the acute and convalescent COVID-19 samples. Nucleic acid was either cDNA or gDNA, and it came from T cells, B-cell-depleted T cells, or PBMCs.

The CDR3 is 15 amino acids. The V segment lost 4 bases and the J segment 4 bases; nucleotides outside the gene matches: 6. Germline CDR1 SGHNT, CDR2 YYREEE (reference sequence). Per the original methods: How many nucleated cells were present was estimated from reference gene primer amplification. The protocol was immunoSEQ multiplex PCR, while the TCRdb copy is restricted to in-frame clones and leaves out a portion. V and J calls and clone size come straight from that table; D and trimming were deduced from the DNA. The data hold roughly 43,000 clones, with 90% observed a single time. The sequence derives from a man between 50 and 59 years old with active COVID-19. J is TRBJ2-1 and V is TRBV5-4; 9 bases match TRBD1. The specimen sequenced was peripheral blood. The CDR3 spells CASSLPGQGYNEQFF. The CDR3, as DNA: TGTGCCAGCAGCCTACCGGGACAGGGATACAATGAGCAGTTCTTC. The full variable domain, with the rest looked up from reference TRBV5-4 and TRBJ2-1, is ETGVTQSPTHLIKTRGQQVTLRCSSQSGHNTVSWYQQALGQGPQFIFQYYREEENGRGNFPPRFSGLQFPNYSSELNVNALELDDSALYLCASSLPGQGYNEQFFGPGTRLTVL.